These 11 T cell receptor beta chains came from one sample sequenced in a study of yellow fever vaccine responses in identical twins. TCRdb processed the RT-PCR reads anew with MiXCR; each CDR3 protein has one entry. Among tens of thousands of distinct CDR3 sequences listed, around 77% were seen once. The sequenced sample was T cells from blood (PBMCs), unsorted or a sorted subset (not recorded which), obtained before or after yellow fever vaccination (not recorded which). Receptors originate from a woman in her late teens or twenties who received the yellow fever vaccine.

The V gene is TRBV19, the J gene TRBJ2-1, with TRBD1 as a possible D gene (5 bases). V was trimmed by 0 bases and J by 1 base, leaving 10 bases between them. The CDR3 consists of 16 residues. Germline V gene lookup returns CDR1 LNHDA and CDR2 SQIVND (reference sequence). CDR3 DNA sequence: TGTGCCAGTAGTATAGATATTAGGGGATCCTACAATGAGCAGTTCTTC. Residues: CASSIDIRGSYNEQFF.

The V call is TRBV28, the J call TRBJ2-5, with unresolved D. CDR3 length: 14 residues. Trimming took 3 bases from V and 5 from J, leaving 13 bases between them. The V gene's germline CDR1 is MDHEN and CDR2 SYDVKM. The CDR3 DNA follows: TGTGCCAGCAGTTTTTCGACTGGTGGGGAGACCCAGTACTTC. Encoded protein: CASSFSTGGETQYF.

There are a few counts of this clonotype. The V call is TRBV2, the J call TRBJ2-2, with D tentatively TRBD2 (5 bases). V gave up 8 bases and J gave up 1 base, with 14 bases separating them. The length of the CDR3 is 15 residues. Germline V lookup: CDR1 SNHLY, CDR2 FYNNEI. In DNA, the CDR3 is TGTGCCAGCGAGGGTCTTAGCGAGAACACCGGGGAGCTGTTTTTT. Amino acids: CASEGLSENTGELFF.

This clonotype was found a few times. This chain connects TRBV20-1 to TRBJ2-1; TRBD2 matches 8 bases. Germline CDR1 reads DFQATT; CDR2 reads SNEGSKA (reference sequence). V lost 0 bases and J lost 6; bases outside the gene matches: 7. This CDR3 comprises 15 residues. The CDR3 spells CSAREPSGSLNEQFF. The CDR3 coding sequence is TGCAGTGCTAGAGAGCCTAGCGGGTCCCTCAATGAGCAGTTCTTC.

The chain employs TRBV11-3 and TRBJ2-7; 12 bases map to TRBD1. Germline CDR1 SGHNT, CDR2 YENEEA. The CDR3 runs 15 residues. J gave up 5 bases and V 3 bases, and 5 bases lay outside the gene matches. This CDR3 is CASSFRDRGLDEQYV. In nucleotides, the CDR3 is TGTGCCAGCAGCTTTAGGGACAGGGGGCTTGACGAGCAGTACGTC.

CDR3 residues: CASSLTGDEQFF. CDR3 DNA sequence: TGCGCCAGCAGCTTAACAGGGGATGAGCAGTTCTTC. This chain connects TRBV5-1 to TRBJ2-1; 7 bases map to TRBD1. Germline lookup yields CDR1 SGHRS and CDR2 YFSETQ. The V segment lost 2 bases and the J segment 8 bases; nucleotides outside the gene matches: 1. This CDR3 region has 12 residues.

Here the CDR3 reads CASSLTARQETQYF. In nucleotides, the CDR3 is TGTGCCAGCAGTTTAACGGCGAGACAAGAGACCCAGTACTTC. The chain carries TRBV12-3 or TRBV12-4 and TRBJ2-5; no clear D. CDR3 length: 14 residues. V lost 2 bases and J 2 bases, leaving 9 bases between the germline ends.

This chain connects TRBV6-1 to TRBJ2-1, with 10 bases that match TRBD2. CDR1 is MNHNS and CDR2 is SASEGT in the germline V gene. Trimming at V came to 7 bases and at J to 6 bases, leaving 6 bases not matched to a gene. The CDR3 spans 14 residues. DNA of the CDR3: TGTGCCAGCATTAAGCGGGGGGGCGGCAATGAGCAGTTCTTC. Translation: CASIKRGGGNEQFF.

This chain uses TRBV5-5 with TRBJ1-5; 9 bases line up with TRBD1. In germline, CDR1 is SGHKS, CDR2 YYEKEE (reference sequence). This CDR3 has 15 amino acids. Unmatched junction bases numbered 7, after V lost 5 bases and J lost 4 bases. The CDR3 sequence is CASSYRTGENQPQHF. The CDR3 DNA follows: TGTGCCAGCAGTTATAGGACAGGGGAAAATCAGCCCCAGCATTTT. The full variable domain, its missing parts supplied by reference TRBV5-5 and TRBJ1-5, is DAGVTQSPTHLIKTRGQQVTLRCSPISGHKSVSWYQQVLGQGPQFIFQYYEKEERGRGNFPDRFSARQFPNYSSELNVNALLLGDSALYLCASSYRTGENQPQHFGDGTRLSIL.

The table lists this clonotype with a count of one. The chain joins TRBV6-4 to TRBJ1-6; 8 nucleotides agree with TRBD1. CDR3 length: 14 amino acids. Germline V CDR1 and CDR2: MRHNA, SNTAGT. V trimming: 2 bases; J trimming: 9 bases; junction bases outside the gene matches: 3. This CDR3 is CASSDQGASSPLHF. The CDR3 bases are TGTGCCAGCAGTGACCAGGGGGCTAGTTCACCCCTCCACTTT.

The gene calls are TRBV11-2 and TRBJ2-3, with TRBD2 identical over 9 bases. The CDR3 covers 16 residues. After removal of 1 base from V and 4 bases from J, the junction contained 6 bases not matched to a gene. CDR1 and CDR2 from the germline V gene are SGHAT and FQNNGV. The CDR3 nucleotides read TGTGCCAGCAGCTTAGGTTTACTAGCGGGTGCAGATACGCAGTATTTT. Protein: CASSLGLLAGADTQYF. The whole variable domain, remainder taken from reference TRBV11-2 and TRBJ2-3, is EAGVAQSPRYKIIEKRQSVAFWCNPISGHATLYWYQQILGQGPKLLIQFQNNGVVDDSQLPKDRFSAERLKGVDSTLKIQPAKLEDSAVYLCASSLGLLAGADTQYFGPGTRLTVL.